One sample yielded the 5 T cell receptor beta chains listed below, sequenced in a study of cytomegalovirus exposure and HLA in healthy donors. Here immunoSEQ multiplex PCR was the method, and the copy in TCRdb shows in-frame clones only, minus some. There are 200,000 to 250,000 clones in the sample; 88% occur only once, and just under 3% lies in the top ten. The sequencing input was PBMCs. All receptors derive from a woman between 18 and 29 years old in good health and CMV-seronegative.

CDR3 sequence (DNA): TGTGCCAGTAGTATGGACAGTTATAGCAATCAGCCCCAGCATTTT. Translated: CASSMDSYSNQPQHF. V usage is TRBV19 and J usage is TRBJ1-5, with D tentatively TRBD1 (6 bases). Germline assignment: CDR1 LNHDA and CDR2 SQIVND (reference sequence). V was shortened by 3 bases and J by 0 bases, with 9 bases between the two germline ends. This CDR3 contains 15 residues.

This clone was seen just once. V and J are TRBV6-5 and TRBJ1-2; 10 bases match TRBD1. This CDR3 contains 14 residues. Germline-derived CDR1 and CDR2 are MNHEY and SVGAGI. J gave up 7 bases and V 7 bases, and 9 bases lay outside the gene matches. The chain's CDR3 is CASMTDRGRAGYTF. CDR3 bases: TGTGCCAGCATGACCGACAGGGGGCGGGCTGGCTACACCTTC.

This chain links TRBV28 with TRBJ1-1, with TRBD1 matching 9 bases. This CDR3 contains 16 residues. Germline lookup yields CDR1 MDHEN and CDR2 SYDVKM. The J segment lost 2 bases and the V segment lost 6 bases, leaving 10 bases of the junction unmatched. DNA of the CDR3: TGTGCCAGCAGCTGGGTCCCGGGACAGGGCAACACTGAAGCTTTCTTT. Its protein product is CASSWVPGQGNTEAFF.

The chain couples TRBV11-1 to TRBJ2-1; tentatively, D is TRBD2 (5 bases). The CDR3 contains 13 residues. Germline loops: CDR1 SGHAT, CDR2 FQDESV (reference sequence). Trimming shortened V by 1 base and J by 6 bases, and 7 bases separated the two germline ends. The CDR3 nucleotides are TGTGCCAGCAGCTTAGGAACTAGCAATGAGCAGTTCTTC. Translated: CASSLGTSNEQFF. The entire variable domain, with the rest obtained from reference TRBV11-1 and TRBJ2-1, is as follows: EAEVAQSPRYKITEKSQAVAFWCDPISGHATLYWYRQILGQGPELLVQFQDESVVDDSQLPKDRFSAERLKGVDSTLKIQPAELGDSAMYLCASSLGTSNEQFFGPGTRLTVL.

This sequence joins TRBV15 and TRBJ2-7; tentative D call: TRBD2 (6 bases). Trimming pared 1 base from V and 5 bases from J, leaving 12 bases between. Germline-derived CDR1 and CDR2 are LNHNV and YYDKDF (reference sequence). The CDR3 consists of 14 residues. This CDR3 is CATSRGGASDEQYF. The CDR3 DNA sequence: TGTGCCACCAGCAGAGGTGGGGCTAGCGACGAGCAGTACTTC.